The clone carrying this T cell receptor beta chain is a singleton in its sample. Antigen: not known. The source of the sample is a study of blood T cells in healthy people across ages. Study findings and constraints: Across samples, TCR beta diversity tracked strongly with naive T cell percentage.

Primed by a sample-barcoded 5' primer and a J-beta primer mix, a second PCR proceeded for about 6 to 12 cycles. One entry per CDR3 protein results from TCRdb running MiXCR on the 5' RACE reads. The sample holds 920,000 or so distinct CDR3 sequences; 35% to 50% are singletons and the top ten take approximately 20%. Germline values: CDR1 SGHRS, CDR2 YFSETQ. V was cut by 4 bases and J by 0 bases, with 10 bases left in between. The CDR3 consists of 14 residues. Sequencing was carried out using blood. The V call is TRBV5-1, the J call TRBJ1-1; no clear D. The sequence was collected from a woman aged 60-70 years in good health. Written as DNA, the CDR3 is TGCGCCAGCAGCCCCCGGGCGGTGAACACTGAAGCTTTCTTT. Translating it yields CASSPRAVNTEAFF.